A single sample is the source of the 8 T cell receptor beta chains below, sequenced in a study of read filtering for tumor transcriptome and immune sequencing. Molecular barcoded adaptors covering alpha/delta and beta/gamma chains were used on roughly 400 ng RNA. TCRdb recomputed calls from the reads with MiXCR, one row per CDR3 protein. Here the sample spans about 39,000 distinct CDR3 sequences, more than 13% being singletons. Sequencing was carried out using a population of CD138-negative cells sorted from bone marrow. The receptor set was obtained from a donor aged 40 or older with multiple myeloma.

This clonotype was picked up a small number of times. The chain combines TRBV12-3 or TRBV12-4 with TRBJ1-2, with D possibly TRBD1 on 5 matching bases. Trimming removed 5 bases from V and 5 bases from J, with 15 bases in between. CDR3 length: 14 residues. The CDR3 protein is CASSQGRERYGYTF. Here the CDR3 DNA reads TGTGCCAGCAGTCAGGGACGGGAGAGGTATGGCTACACCTTC.

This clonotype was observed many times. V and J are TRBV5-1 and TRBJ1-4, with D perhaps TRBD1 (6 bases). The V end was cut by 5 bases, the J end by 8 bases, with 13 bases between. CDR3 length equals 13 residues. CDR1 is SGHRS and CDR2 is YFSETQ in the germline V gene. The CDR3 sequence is CASRMGGAEKLFF. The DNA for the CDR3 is TGCGCCAGCAGGATGGGGGGGGCCGAAAAACTGTTTTTT.

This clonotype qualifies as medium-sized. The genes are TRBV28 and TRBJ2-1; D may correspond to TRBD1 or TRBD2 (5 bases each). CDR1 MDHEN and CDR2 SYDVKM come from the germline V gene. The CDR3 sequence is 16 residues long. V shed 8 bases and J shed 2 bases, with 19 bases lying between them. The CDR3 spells CASLGDGRSTYNEQFF. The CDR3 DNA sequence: TGTGCCAGCTTGGGGGACGGACGGTCGACCTACAATGAGCAGTTCTTC.

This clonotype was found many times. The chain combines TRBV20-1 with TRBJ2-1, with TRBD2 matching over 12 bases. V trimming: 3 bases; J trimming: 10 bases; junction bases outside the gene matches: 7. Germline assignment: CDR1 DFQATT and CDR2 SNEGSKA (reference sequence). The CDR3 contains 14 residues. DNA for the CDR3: TGCAGTGCTAGGGGACTAGCGGGTCTTCGCGAGCAGTTCTTC. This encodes CSARGLAGLREQFF.

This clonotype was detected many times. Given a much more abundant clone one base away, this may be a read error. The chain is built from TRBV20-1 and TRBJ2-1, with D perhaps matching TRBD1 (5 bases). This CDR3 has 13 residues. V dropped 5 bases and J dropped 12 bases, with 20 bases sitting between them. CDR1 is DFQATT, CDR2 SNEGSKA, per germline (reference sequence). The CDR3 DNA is TGCAGTGCTTTCCAGGACAAGACGGATGGGCAGTTCTTC. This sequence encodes CSAFQDKTDGQFF.

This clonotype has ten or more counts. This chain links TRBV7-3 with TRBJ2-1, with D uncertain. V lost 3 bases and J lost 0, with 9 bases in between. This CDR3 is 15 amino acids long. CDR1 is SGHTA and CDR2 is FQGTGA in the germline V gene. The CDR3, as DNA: TGTGCCAGCAGCTTGACCGCTAGCTCCTACAATGAGCAGTTCTTC. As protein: CASSLTASSYNEQFF. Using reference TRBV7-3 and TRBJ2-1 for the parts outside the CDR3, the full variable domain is GAGVSQTPSNKVTEKGKYVELRCDPISGHTALYWYRQSLGQGPEFLIYFQGTGAADDSGLPNDRFFAVRPEGSVSTLKIQRTERGDSAVYLCASSLTASSYNEQFFGPGTRLTVL.

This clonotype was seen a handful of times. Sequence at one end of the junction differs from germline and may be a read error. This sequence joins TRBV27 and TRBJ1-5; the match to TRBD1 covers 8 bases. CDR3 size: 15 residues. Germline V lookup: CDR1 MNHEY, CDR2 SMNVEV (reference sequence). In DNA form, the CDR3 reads TGTGCCAGCAGTACGCGGACAGGGCGCAATCAGGCCCAGCATTTT. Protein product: CASSTRTGRNQAQHF.

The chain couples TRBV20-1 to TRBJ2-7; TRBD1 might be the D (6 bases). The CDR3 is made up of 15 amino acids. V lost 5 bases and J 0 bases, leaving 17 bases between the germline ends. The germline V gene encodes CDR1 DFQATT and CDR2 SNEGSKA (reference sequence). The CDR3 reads CSAARRDTLSYEQYF. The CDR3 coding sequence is TGCAGTGCTGCGCGCCGGGACACCCTCTCCTACGAGCAGTACTTC.